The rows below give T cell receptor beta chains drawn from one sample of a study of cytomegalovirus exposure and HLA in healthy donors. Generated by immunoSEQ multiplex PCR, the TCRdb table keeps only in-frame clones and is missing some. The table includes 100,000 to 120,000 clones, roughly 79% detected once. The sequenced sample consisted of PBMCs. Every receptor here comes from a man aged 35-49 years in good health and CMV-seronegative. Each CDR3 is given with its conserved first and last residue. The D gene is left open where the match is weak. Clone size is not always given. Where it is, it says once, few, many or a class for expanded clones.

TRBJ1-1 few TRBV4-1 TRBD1 CASSRGQGSTDTEAFF TGCGCCAGCAGCCGAGGACAGGGGTCTACGGACACTGAAGCTTTCTTT
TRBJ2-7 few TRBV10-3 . CAISEGTADEQYF TGTGCCATCAGTGAGGGGACTGCCGACGAGCAGTACTTC
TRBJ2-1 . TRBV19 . CASSRERSSYNEQFF TGTGCCAGTAGCCGGGAAAGGAGCTCCTACAATGAGCAGTTCTTC
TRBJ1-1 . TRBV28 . CASSQKNTEAFF TGTGCCAGCAGTCAAAAGAACACTGAAGCTTTCTTT
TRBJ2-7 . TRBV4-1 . CASSQTPADSSYEQYF TGCGCCAGCAGCCAAACCCCGGCGGATAGCTCCTACGAGCAGTACTTC
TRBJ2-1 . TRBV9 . CASSASESSYNEQFF TGTGCCAGCAGCGCGTCCGAGAGCTCCTACAATGAGCAGTTCTTC
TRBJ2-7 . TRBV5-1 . CASSPDLILSYEQYF TGCGCCAGCAGCCCGGACTTAATCCTCTCCTACGAGCAGTACTTC
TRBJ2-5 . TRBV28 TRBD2 CASSFGGLALETQYF TGTGCCAGCAGTTTTGGGGGACTAGCTCTTGAGACCCAGTACTTC
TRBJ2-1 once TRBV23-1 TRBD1 CASSQWNGQGNNEQFF TGCGCCAGCAGTCAATGGAATGGACAGGGTAACAATGAGCAGTTCTTC
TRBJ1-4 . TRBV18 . CASSPPNHNEKLFF TGTGCCAGCTCACCTCCTAATCATAATGAAAAACTGTTTTTT
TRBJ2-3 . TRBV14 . CASSATLGDTQYF TGTGCCAGCAGCGCCACCCTAGGTGATACGCAGTATTTT
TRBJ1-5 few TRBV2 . CAIGGDQPQHF TGTGCCATAGGCGGGGATCAGCCCCAGCATTTT
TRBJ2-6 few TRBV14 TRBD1 CASSQALSFRDRVTGANVLTF TGTGCCAGCAGCCAAGCCCTTTCGTTCCGGGACAGGGTAACTGGGGCCAACGTCCTGACTTTC
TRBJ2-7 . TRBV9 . CASSVTPDTLANYEQYF TGTGCCAGCAGCGTAACCCCCGACACCCTAGCGAACTACGAGCAGTACTTC
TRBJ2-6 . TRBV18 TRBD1 CASSPPGQGPSGANVLTF TGTGCCAGCTCCCCACCGGGACAGGGTCCTTCTGGGGCCAACGTCCTGACTTTC
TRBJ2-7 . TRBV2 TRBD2 CASSEGPTLALAYEQYF TGTGCCAGCAGTGAAGGCCCTACACTAGCGCTTGCCTACGAGCAGTACTTC
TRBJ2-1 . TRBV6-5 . CASSYLGEDGNEQFF TGTGCCAGCAGTTACCTAGGGGAGGATGGCAATGAGCAGTTCTTC
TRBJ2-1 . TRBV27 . CASGRGTLDEQFF TGTGCCAGCGGGAGAGGTACCTTAGATGAGCAGTTCTTC
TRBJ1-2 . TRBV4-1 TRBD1 CASSQGVPGQGNYGYTF TGCGCCAGCAGCCAAGGCGTCCCGGGACAGGGTAACTATGGCTACACCTTC
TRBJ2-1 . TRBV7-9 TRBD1 CASRIRDSYNEQFF TGTGCCAGCAGGATCCGGGACAGTTACAATGAGCAGTTCTTC
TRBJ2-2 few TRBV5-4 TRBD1 CASSLDDRGANTGELFF TGTGCCAGCAGCCTCGATGACAGGGGCGCGAACACCGGGGAGCTGTTTTTT
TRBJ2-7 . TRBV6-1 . CASSEERPYEQYF TGTGCCAGCAGTGAAGAGCGGCCCTACGAGCAGTACTTC
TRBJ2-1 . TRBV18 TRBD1 CASSAGTGEYNEQFF TGTGCCAGCTCAGCGGGGACAGGGGAATACAATGAGCAGTTCTTC
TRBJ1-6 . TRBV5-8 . CASSLLSSYNSPLHF TGTGCCAGCAGCTTGCTGAGCTCCTATAATTCACCCCTCCACTTT
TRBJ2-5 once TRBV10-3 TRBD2 CAIAGDQETQYF TGTGCCATCGCGGGGGACCAAGAGACCCAGTACTTC
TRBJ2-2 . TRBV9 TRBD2 CASSLSVEAGGLGELFF TGTGCCAGCAGCCTAAGCGTGGAAGCGGGGGGCCTCGGGGAGCTGTTTTTT
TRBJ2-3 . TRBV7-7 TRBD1 CASSQTGTATDTQYF TGTGCCAGCAGCCAAACTGGGACAGCGACAGATACGCAGTATTTT
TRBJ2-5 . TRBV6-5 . CATGFGETQYF TGCGCCACAGGGTTTGGGGAGACCCAGTACTTC
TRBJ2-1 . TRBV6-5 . CASSYWAGRYNEQFF TGTGCCAGCAGTTACTGGGCGGGTCGTTACAATGAGCAGTTCTTC
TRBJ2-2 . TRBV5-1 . CASSENSGSNTGELFF TGCGCCAGCAGCGAAAATAGCGGTTCGAACACCGGGGAGCTGTTTTTT
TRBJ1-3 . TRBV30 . CAWGQYSGNTIYF TGTGCCTGGGGACAGTACTCTGGAAACACCATATATTTT
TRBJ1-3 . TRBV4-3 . CASSQDRQGRGNTIYF TGCGCCAGCAGCCAAGATAGGCAGGGAAGGGGAAACACCATATATTTT
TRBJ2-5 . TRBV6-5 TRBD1 CASSKDRGGETQYF TGTGCCAGCAGTAAGGACAGGGGCGGAGAGACCCAGTACTTC
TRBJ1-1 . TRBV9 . CASSVDEGLADGAFF TGTGCCAGCAGCGTAGATGAGGGTCTGGCGGACGGGGCTTTCTTT
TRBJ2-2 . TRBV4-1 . CASSQEFAINTGELFF TGCGCCAGCAGCCAAGAATTTGCGATTAACACCGGGGAGCTGTTTTTT
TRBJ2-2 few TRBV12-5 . CASGYHSGELFF TGTGCTAGTGGGTACCATAGCGGGGAGCTGTTTTTT
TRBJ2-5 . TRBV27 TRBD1 CASSLGQGYRETQYF TGTGCCAGCAGTTTAGGACAGGGTTATCGGGAGACCCAGTACTTC
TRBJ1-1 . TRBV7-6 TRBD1 CASSYGTENTEAFF TGTGCCAGCAGCTATGGGACAGAGAACACTGAAGCTTTCTTT
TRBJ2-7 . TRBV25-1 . CASSDRGGREQYF TGTGCCAGCAGTGATAGGGGGGGGAGGGAGCAGTACTTC
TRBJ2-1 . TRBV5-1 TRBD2 CASSPGGTSGLGEQFF TGCGCCAGCAGCCCCGGTGGGACTAGCGGGCTGGGTGAGCAGTTCTTC
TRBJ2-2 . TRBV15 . CATSRQRTGELFF TGTGCCACCAGCAGACAACGGACCGGGGAGCTGTTTTTT
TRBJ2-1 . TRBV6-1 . CASKERNEQFF TGTGCCAGCAAGGAGAGGAATGAGCAGTTCTTC
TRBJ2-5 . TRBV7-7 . CASSLEPGQETQYF TGTGCCAGCAGCTTAGAACCCGGGCAAGAGACCCAGTACTTC
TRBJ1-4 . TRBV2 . CASSEAPGKLFF TGTGCCAGCAGTGAAGCGCCGGGTAAACTGTTTTTT
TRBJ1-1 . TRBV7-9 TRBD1 CASSLRAGGGEAFF TGTGCCAGCAGCTTAAGGGCAGGGGGAGGTGAAGCTTTCTTT